This TCR beta chain was identified during a study of OX40 agonist ivuxolimab in advanced cancers. Overall study context: Past anti-PD-1, anti-PD-L1 or anti-CTLA-4 therapy was accepted, and 40% had received some.

Trimming took off 0 bases at V and 0 bases at J, with 7 bases between the two ends. The CDR3 runs to 15 residues. The germline CDR1 and CDR2 sequences are SGHNT and YYREEE (reference sequence). In the case of this clone: Antigen: not known.

Prior autoimmune disease or systemic immunosuppression barred patients. The table came from immunoSEQ multiplex PCR; TCRdb's copy has only in-frame clones and leaves some out. The table shows 45,000 to 65,000 clones, with roughly 86% occurring only once. Regarding the study as a whole: Near-lowest levels of clonal expansion characterized partial responders at 0.1-3.0 mg/kg.

The chain recombines TRBV5-4 with TRBJ1-5; a weak D match, TRBD1 (6 bases). The sequencing here drew on CD4+ or CD8+ T cells sorted from blood, taken in a trial of the OX40 agonist ivuxolimab. The clonotype comes from an adult with an advanced solid tumor such as melanoma, head and neck, liver or kidney cancer. Here the CDR3 reads CASSLGTDSNQPQHF. The CDR3 DNA follows: TGTGCCAGCAGCTTGGGGACAGATAGCAATCAGCCCCAGCATTTT.